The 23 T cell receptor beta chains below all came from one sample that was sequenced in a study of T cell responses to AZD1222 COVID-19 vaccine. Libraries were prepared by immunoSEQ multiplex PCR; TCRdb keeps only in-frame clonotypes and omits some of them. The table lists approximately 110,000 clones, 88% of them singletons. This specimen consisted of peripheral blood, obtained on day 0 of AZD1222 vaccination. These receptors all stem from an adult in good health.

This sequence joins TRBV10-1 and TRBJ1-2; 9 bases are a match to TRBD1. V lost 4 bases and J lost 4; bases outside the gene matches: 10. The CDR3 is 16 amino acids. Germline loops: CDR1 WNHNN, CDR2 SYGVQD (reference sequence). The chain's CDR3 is CASSASYRGPSYGYTF. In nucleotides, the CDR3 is TGCGCCAGCAGTGCTTCGTACAGGGGGCCCTCCTATGGCTACACCTTC.

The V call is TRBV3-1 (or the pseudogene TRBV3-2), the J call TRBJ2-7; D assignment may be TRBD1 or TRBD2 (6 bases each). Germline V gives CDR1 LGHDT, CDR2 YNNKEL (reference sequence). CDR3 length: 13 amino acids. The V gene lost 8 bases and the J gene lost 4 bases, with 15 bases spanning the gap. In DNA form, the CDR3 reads TGTGCCAGCCGTGCGGAGGGGGTTTACGAGCAGTACTTC. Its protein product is CASRAEGVYEQYF.

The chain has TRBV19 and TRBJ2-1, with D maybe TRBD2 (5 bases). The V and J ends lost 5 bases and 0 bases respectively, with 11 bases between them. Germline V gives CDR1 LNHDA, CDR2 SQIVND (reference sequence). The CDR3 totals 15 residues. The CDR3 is CASSYTGSSYNEQFF. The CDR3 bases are TGTGCCAGTAGTTACACGGGAAGCTCCTACAATGAGCAGTTCTTC.

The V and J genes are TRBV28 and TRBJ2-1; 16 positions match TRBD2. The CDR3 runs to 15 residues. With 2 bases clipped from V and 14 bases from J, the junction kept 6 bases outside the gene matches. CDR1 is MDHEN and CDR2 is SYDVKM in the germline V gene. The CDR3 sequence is CASSLGTSGRAREFF. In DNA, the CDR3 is TGTGCCAGCAGTTTAGGGACTAGCGGGAGGGCCAGGGAGTTCTTC.

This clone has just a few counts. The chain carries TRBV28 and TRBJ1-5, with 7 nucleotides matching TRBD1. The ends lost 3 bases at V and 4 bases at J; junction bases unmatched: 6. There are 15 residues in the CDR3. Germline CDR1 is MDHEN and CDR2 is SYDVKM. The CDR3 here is CASSFPGTVNQPQHF. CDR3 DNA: TGTGCCAGCAGTTTCCCCGGGACAGTTAATCAGCCCCAGCATTTT.

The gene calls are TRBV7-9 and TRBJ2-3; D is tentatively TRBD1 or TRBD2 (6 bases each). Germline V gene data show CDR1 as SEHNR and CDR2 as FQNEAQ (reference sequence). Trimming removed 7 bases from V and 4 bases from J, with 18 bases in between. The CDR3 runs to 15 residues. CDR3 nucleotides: TGTGCCAGCACCCTATCCCGGGGGCCGCCAGATACGCAGTATTTT. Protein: CASTLSRGPPDTQYF. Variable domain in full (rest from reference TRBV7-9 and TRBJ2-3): DTGVSQNPRHKITKRGQNVTFRCDPISEHNRLYWYRQTLGQGPEFLTYFQNEAQLEKSRLLSDRFSAERPKGSFSTLEIQRTEQGDSAMYLCASTLSRGPPDTQYFGPGTRLTVL.

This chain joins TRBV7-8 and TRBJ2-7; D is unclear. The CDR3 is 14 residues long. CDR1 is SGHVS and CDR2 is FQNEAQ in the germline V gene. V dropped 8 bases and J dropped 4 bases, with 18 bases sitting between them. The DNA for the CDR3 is TGTGCCAGCTCCCGGGCGGCTTTTTCATACGAGCAGTACTTC. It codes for CASSRAAFSYEQYF. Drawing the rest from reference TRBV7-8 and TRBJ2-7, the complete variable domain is GAGVSQSPRYKVAKRGQDVALRCDPISGHVSLFWYQQALGQGPEFLTYFQNEAQLDKSGLPSDRFFAERPEGSVSTLKIQRTQQEDSAVYLCASSRAAFSYEQYFGPGTRLTVT.

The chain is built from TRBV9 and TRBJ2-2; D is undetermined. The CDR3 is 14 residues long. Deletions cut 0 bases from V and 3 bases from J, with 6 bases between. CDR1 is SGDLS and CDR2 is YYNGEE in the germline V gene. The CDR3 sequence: CASSVVGDTGELFF. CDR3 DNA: TGTGCCAGCAGCGTAGTTGGGGACACCGGGGAGCTGTTTTTT.

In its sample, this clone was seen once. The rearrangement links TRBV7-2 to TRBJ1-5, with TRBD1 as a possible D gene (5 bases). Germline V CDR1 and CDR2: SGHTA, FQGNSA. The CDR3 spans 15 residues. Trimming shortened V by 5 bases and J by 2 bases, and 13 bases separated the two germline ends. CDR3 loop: CASSKGTVGNQPQHF. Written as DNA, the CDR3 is TGTGCCAGCAGCAAAGGGACCGTAGGCAATCAGCCCCAGCATTTT. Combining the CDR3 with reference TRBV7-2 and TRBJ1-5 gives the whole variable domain GAGVSQSPSNKVTEKGKDVELRCDPISGHTALYWYRQSLGQGLEFLIYFQGNSAPDKSGLPSDRFSAERTGGSVSTLTIQRTQQEDSAVYLCASSKGTVGNQPQHFGDGTRLSIL.

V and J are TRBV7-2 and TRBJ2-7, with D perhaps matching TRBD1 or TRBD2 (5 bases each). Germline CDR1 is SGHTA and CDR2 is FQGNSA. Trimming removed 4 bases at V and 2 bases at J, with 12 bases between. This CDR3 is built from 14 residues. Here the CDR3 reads CASSYDMGAYEQYF. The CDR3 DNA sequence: TGTGCCAGCAGCTACGACATGGGGGCCTACGAGCAGTACTTC.

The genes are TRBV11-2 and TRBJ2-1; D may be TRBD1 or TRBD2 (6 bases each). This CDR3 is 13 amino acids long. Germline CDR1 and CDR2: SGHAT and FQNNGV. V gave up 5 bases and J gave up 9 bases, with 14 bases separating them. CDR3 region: CASSPTRGGEQFF. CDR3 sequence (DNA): TGTGCCAGCAGCCCGACTAGAGGGGGTGAGCAGTTCTTC.

CDR3 coding DNA: TGTGCCAGTTTCCGGACCTCTGGAAACACCATATATTTT. Its translation is CASFRTSGNTIYF. The chain has TRBV19 and TRBJ1-3, with unresolved D. CDR1 and CDR2 from the germline V gene are LNHDA and SQIVND (reference sequence). This CDR3 is built from 13 residues. Trimming took off 8 bases at V and 0 bases at J, with 8 bases between the two ends. Full variable domain (rest looked up from reference TRBV19 and TRBJ1-3): DGGITQSPKYLFRKEGQNVTLSCEQNLNHDAMYWYRQDPGQGLRLIYYSQIVNDFQKGDIAEGYSVSREKKESFPLTVTSAQKNPTAFYLCASFRTSGNTIYFGEGSWLTVV.

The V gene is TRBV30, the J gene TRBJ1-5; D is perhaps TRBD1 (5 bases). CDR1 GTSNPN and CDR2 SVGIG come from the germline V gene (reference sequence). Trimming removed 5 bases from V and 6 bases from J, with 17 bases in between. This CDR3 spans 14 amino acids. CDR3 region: CAWGKVGEGQPQHF. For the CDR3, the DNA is TGTGCCTGGGGGAAAGTGGGGGAAGGTCAGCCCCAGCATTTT.

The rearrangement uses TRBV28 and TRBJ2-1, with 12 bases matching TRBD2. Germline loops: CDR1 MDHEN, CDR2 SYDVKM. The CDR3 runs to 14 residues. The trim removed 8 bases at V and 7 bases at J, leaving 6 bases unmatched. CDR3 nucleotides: TGTGCCAGCTCCCTAGCGGGAGGGGTGAATGAGCAGTTCTTC. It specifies CASSLAGGVNEQFF.

As DNA, the CDR3 is TGTGCCAGCAGCTTAAACAGGGTCACTGAAGCTTTCTTT. Translating it yields CASSLNRVTEAFF. The chain has TRBV7-2 and TRBJ1-1, with a possible D match to TRBD1 (6 bases). Germline loops: CDR1 SGHTA, CDR2 FQGNSA. There are 13 residues in the CDR3. The ends were cut back, 2 bases at V and 4 bases at J, with 8 bases in the middle.

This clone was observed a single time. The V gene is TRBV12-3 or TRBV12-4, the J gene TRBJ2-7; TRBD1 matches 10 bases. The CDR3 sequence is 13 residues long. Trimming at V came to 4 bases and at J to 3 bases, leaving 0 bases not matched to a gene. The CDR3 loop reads CASSWDRGYEQYF. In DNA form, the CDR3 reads TGTGCCAGCAGTTGGGACAGGGGCTACGAGCAGTACTTC.

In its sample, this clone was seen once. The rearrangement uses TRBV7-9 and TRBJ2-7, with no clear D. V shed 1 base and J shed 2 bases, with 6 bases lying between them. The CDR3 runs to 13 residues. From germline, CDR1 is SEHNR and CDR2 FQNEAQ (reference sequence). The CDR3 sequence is CASSLGQPYEQYF. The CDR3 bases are TGTGCCAGCAGCTTAGGGCAGCCCTACGAGCAGTACTTC. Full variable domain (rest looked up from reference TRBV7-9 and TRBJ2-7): DTGVSQNPRHKITKRGQNVTFRCDPISEHNRLYWYRQTLGQGPEFLTYFQNEAQLEKSRLLSDRFSAERPKGSFSTLEIQRTEQGDSAMYLCASSLGQPYEQYFGPGTRLTVT.

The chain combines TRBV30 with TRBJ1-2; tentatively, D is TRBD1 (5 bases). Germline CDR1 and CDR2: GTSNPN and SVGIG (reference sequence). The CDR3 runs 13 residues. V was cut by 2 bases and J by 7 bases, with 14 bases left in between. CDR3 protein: CAWSTSGLRGYTF. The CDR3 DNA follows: TGTGCCTGGAGTACTTCGGGACTTCGTGGCTACACCTTC. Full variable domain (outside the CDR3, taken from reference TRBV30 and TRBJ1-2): SQTIHQWPATLVQPVGSPLSLECTVEGTSNPNLYWYRQAAGRGLQLLFYSVGIGQISSEVPQNLSASRPQDRQFILSSKKLLLSDSGFYLCAWSTSGLRGYTFGSGTRLTVV.

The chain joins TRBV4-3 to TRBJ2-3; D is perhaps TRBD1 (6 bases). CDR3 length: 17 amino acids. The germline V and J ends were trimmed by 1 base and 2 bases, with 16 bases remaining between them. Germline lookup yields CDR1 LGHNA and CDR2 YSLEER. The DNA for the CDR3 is TGCGCCAGCAGCCAAGGTGTTGGGGGCCCAATCACAGATACGCAGTATTTT. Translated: CASSQGVGGPITDTQYF.

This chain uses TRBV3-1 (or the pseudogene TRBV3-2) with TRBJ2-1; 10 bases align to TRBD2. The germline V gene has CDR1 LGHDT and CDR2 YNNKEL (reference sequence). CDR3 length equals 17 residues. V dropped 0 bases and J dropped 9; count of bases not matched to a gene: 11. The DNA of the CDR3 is TGTGCCAGCAGCCAAGATTCGGCTAGCGGGAGTCAGGGTGAGCAGTTCTTC. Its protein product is CASSQDSASGSQGEQFF.

CDR3 DNA sequence: TGTGCCAGCAGCCCCGGCACAGGGTCGGGGAGCTACACCTTC. Amino acids: CASSPGTGSGSYTF. The V call is TRBV2, the J call TRBJ1-2; possibly TRBD1 for D (6 bases). V lost 6 bases and J 9 bases, leaving 20 bases between the germline ends. The germline V gene encodes CDR1 SNHLY and CDR2 FYNNEI. This CDR3 region has 14 residues.

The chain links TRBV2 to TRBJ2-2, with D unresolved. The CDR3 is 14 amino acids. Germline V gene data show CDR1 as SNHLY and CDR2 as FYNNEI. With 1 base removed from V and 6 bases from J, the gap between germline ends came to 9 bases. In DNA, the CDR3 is TGTGCCAGCAGTGAAGTGGCCTCTCCCGGGGAGCTGTTTTTT. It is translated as CASSEVASPGELFF. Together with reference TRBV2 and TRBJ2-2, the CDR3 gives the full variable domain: EPEVTQTPSHQVTQMGQEVILRCVPISNHLYFYWYRQILGQKVEFLVSFYNNEISEKSEIFDDQFSVERPDGSNFTLKIRSTKLEDSAMYFCASSEVASPGELFFGEGSRLTVL.

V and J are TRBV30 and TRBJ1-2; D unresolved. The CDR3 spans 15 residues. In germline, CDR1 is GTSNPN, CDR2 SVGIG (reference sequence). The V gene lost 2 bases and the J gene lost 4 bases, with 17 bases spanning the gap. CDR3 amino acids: CAWSPTRRYGYGYTF. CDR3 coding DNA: TGTGCCTGGAGTCCGACCCGGAGGTACGGCTATGGCTACACCTTC. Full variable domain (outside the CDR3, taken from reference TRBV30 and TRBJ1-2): SQTIHQWPATLVQPVGSPLSLECTVEGTSNPNLYWYRQAAGRGLQLLFYSVGIGQISSEVPQNLSASRPQDRQFILSSKKLLLSDSGFYLCAWSPTRRYGYGYTFGSGTRLTVV.